This T cell receptor (beta chain) was obtained from a study of blood T cell repertoires in COVID-19. Using immunoSEQ multiplex PCR, the repertoire was profiled, and TCRdb retains in-frame clones only, with some absent. The sample yields about 140,000 clones, more than 75% seen once. Germline assignment: CDR1 MNHNS and CDR2 SASEGT. This CDR3 is built from 17 residues. V lost 3 bases and J lost 4, with 16 bases in between. The sequence was obtained from a man aged 55 to 69 with acute or convalescent COVID-19. The sample consisted of peripheral blood. V and J are TRBV6-1 and TRBJ2-6; D is perhaps TRBD1 (6 bases). This CDR3 is CASSEPPGVPGANVLTF. CDR3 in DNA: TGTGCCAGCAGTGAGCCACCAGGGGTTCCCGGGGCCAACGTCCTGACTTTC.